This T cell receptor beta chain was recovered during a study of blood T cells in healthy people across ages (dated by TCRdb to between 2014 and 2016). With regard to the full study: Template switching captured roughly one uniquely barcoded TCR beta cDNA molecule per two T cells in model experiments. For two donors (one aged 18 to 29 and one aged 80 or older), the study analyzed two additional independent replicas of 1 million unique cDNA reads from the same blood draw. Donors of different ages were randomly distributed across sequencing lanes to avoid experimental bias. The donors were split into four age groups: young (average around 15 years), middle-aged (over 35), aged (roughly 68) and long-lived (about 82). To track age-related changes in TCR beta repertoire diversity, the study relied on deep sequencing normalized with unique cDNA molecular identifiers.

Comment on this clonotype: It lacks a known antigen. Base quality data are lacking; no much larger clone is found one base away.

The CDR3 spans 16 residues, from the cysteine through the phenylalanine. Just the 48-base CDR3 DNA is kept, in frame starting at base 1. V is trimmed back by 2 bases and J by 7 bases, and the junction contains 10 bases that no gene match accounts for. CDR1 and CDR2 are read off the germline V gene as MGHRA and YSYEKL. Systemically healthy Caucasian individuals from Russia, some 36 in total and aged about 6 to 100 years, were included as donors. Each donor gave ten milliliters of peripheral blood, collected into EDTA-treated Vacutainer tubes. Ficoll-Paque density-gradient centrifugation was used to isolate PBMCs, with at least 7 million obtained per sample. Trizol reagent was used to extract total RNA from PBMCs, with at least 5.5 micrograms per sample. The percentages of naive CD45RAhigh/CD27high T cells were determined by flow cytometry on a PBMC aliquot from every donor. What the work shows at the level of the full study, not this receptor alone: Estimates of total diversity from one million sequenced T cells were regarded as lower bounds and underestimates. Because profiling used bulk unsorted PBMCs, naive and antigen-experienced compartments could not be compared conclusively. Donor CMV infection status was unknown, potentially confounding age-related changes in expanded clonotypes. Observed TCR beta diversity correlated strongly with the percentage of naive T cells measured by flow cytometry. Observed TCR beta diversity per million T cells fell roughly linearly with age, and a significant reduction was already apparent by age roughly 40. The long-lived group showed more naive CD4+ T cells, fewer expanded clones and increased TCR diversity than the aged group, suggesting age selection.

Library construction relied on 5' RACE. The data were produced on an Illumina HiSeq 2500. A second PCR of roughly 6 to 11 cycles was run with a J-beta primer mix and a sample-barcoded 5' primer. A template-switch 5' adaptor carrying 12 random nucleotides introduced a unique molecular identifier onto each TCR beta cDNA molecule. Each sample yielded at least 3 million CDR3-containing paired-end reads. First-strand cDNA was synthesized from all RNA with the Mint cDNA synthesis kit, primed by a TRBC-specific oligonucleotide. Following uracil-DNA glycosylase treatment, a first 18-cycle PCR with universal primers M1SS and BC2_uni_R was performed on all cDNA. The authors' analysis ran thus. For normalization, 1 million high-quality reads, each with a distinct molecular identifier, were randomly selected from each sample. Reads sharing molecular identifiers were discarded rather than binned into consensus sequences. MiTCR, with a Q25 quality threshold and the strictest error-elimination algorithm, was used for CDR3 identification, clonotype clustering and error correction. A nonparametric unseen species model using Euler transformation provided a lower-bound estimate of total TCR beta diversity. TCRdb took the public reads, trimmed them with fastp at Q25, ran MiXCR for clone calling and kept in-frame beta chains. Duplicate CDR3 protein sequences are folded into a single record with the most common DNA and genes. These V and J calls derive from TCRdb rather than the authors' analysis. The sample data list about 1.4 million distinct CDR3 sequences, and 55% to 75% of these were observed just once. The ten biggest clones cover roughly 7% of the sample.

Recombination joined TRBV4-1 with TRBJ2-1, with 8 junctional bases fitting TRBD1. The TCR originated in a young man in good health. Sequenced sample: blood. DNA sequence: TGCGCCAGCAGCCAACTTGGACAGGGAAATTGGAATGAGCAGTTCTTC. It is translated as CASSQLGQGNWNEQFF.